This T cell receptor beta chain derives from a study of T cell responses to AZD1222 COVID-19 vaccine. For the study at large: The study pooled second doses at about 4 or about 12 weeks.

The method was immunoSEQ multiplex PCR; TCRdb's version includes in-frame clones alone and lacks a portion of them. The sample comprises about 140,000 clones, 90% of which are singletons, and 3.4% rests with the top ten. Trimming removed 2 bases from V and 2 bases from J, with 10 bases in between. This CDR3 region has 13 residues. Germline V gene lookup returns CDR1 GTSNPN and CDR2 SVGIG (reference sequence). Specimen: peripheral blood, collected on day 0 of AZD1222 vaccination. The sequence came from an adult in good health. The rearrangement joins TRBV30 to TRBJ2-7, with D hard to call. As DNA, the CDR3 is TGTGCCTGGAGTCCAACAATGGCCTACGAGCAGTACTTC. This gives the protein CAWSPTMAYEQYF.